The 26 T cell receptor beta chains presented below share a single source sample, sequenced in a study of Tregs in tolerant kidney transplant recipients. For these receptors, no antigen is known. Data came from immunoSEQ multiplex PCR; TCRdb stores just in-frame clones and leaves some out. In the table there are roughly 5,000 clones, 90% of which are singletons. This specimen was Tregs from blood cultured with allogeneic cells, taken before the transplant. These receptors were collected from a human patient who received a combined kidney and bone marrow transplant.

This clone came up once. The chain links TRBV6-6 to TRBJ1-3; 10 bases fit TRBD1. CDR1 is MNHNY and CDR2 is SVGAGI in the germline V gene (reference sequence). CDR3 size: 15 residues. Unmatched junction bases numbered 7, after V lost 7 bases and J lost 4 bases. CDR3 in DNA: TGTGCCAGCAATCCCCGGGACAGGGGAGGAAACACCATATATTTT. It yields the protein CASNPRDRGGNTIYF.

The chain couples TRBV18 to TRBJ2-7; D gene ambiguous. There are 13 residues in the CDR3. Germline lookup yields CDR1 KGHSH and CDR2 LQKENI. Trimming removed 3 bases from V and 7 bases from J, with 13 bases in between. The CDR3 sequence is CASSPGSSFEQYF. The CDR3 DNA reads as TGTGCCAGCTCACCGGGCTCCTCCTTTGAGCAGTACTTC.

The chain is built from TRBV30 and TRBJ1-2; D gene ambiguous. CDR1 is GTSNPN, CDR2 SVGIG, per germline (reference sequence). The CDR3 contains 8 residues. V lost 5 bases and J lost 7, with 2 bases in between. CDR3 in DNA: TGTGCCTGGGCTGGCTACACCTTC. Amino acid sequence: CAWAGYTF.

This chain links TRBV6-1 with TRBJ2-7; weak D call: TRBD1 (6 bases). Germline V gives CDR1 MNHNS, CDR2 SASEGT. The CDR3 is 14 amino acids. The V end lost 6 bases, the J end lost 4 bases, and 16 bases lay between the germline ends. CDR3 DNA sequence: TGTGCCAGCAGAACTTCAAACAGGGCTTACGAGCAGTACTTC. The encoded protein is CASRTSNRAYEQYF.

The V gene is TRBV5-1, the J gene TRBJ2-1, with 8 bases identical to TRBD2. Germline V lookup: CDR1 SGHRS, CDR2 YFSETQ. The CDR3 length is 17 residues. J lost 5 bases, V lost 0 bases, and 10 bases had no gene match. As DNA, the CDR3 is TGCGCCAGCAGCTTGGCCACGGGACTAGTGGGGGACAATGAGCAGTTCTTC. Amino acids: CASSLATGLVGDNEQFF. Drawing the rest from reference TRBV5-1 and TRBJ2-1, the complete variable domain is KAGVTQTPRYLIKTRGQQVTLSCSPISGHRSVSWYQQTPGQGLQFLFEYFSETQRNKGNFPGRFSGRQFSNSRSEMNVSTLELGDSALYLCASSLATGLVGDNEQFFGPGTRLTVL.

The J gene is TRBJ2-7, the V gene TRBV2, with no clear D. CDR3 size: 12 residues. CDR1 is SNHLY, CDR2 FYNNEI, per germline. Trimming left V 9 bases short and J 3 bases short, with 12 bases between. This chain's CDR3 is CASEFQGYEQYF. In nucleotides, the CDR3 is TGTGCCAGTGAATTCCAAGGCTACGAGCAGTACTTC.

The chain recombines TRBV7-8 with TRBJ2-3; 13 bases are a match to TRBD2. Germline V gives CDR1 SGHVS, CDR2 FQNEAQ. This CDR3 comprises 15 residues. With V trimmed by 5 bases and J by 4 bases, 3 bases remained unmatched. CDR3 residues: CASSPTSGRPDTQYF. The CDR3 DNA sequence: TGTGCCAGCAGCCCGACTAGCGGGAGGCCAGATACGCAGTATTTT.

The chain recombines TRBV6-4 with TRBJ1-2; a weak D match, TRBD1 (5 bases). V dropped 2 bases and J dropped 7 bases, with 11 bases sitting between them. Germline V gene data show CDR1 as MRHNA and CDR2 as SNTAGT. This CDR3 contains 13 residues. CDR3 sequence: CASSDGGKAGYTF. CDR3 sequence (DNA): TGTGCCAGCAGTGACGGGGGAAAAGCTGGCTACACCTTC.

The chain is built from TRBV6-6 and TRBJ1-4, with D perhaps matching TRBD1 (5 bases). Per the germline V gene, CDR1 is MNHNY and CDR2 is SVGAGI (reference sequence). With 6 bases removed from V and 3 bases from J, the gap between germline ends came to 11 bases. The CDR3 contains 14 residues. CDR3 loop: CASRDQTANEKLFF. The CDR3 DNA reads TGTGCCAGCAGAGACCAGACAGCTAATGAAAAACTGTTTTTT.

V is TRBV7-9 and J is TRBJ1-1, with D perhaps TRBD1 (6 bases). The V gene's germline CDR1 is SEHNR and CDR2 FQNEAQ (reference sequence). The CDR3 contains 18 residues. The V and J ends lost 1 base and 4 bases respectively, with 22 bases between them. The CDR3 region is CASSLEQGFSYVPTEAFF. The CDR3 DNA is TGTGCCAGCAGCTTAGAACAGGGCTTCTCGTATGTTCCCACTGAAGCTTTCTTT.

This chain connects TRBV19 to TRBJ2-3; TRBD1 matches 9 bases. Per the germline V gene, CDR1 is LNHDA and CDR2 is SQIVND (reference sequence). The V segment lost 11 bases and the J segment 2 bases; nucleotides outside the gene matches: 8. The CDR3 is 14 amino acids. DNA of the CDR3: TGTGCCGTTCGACAGGGGGGGTTCACAGATACGCAGTATTTT. This translates into CAVRQGGFTDTQYF.

This chain uses TRBV7-9 with TRBJ1-2; 8 nucleotides align to TRBD1. The CDR3 covers 15 residues. J was trimmed by 3 bases and V by 5 bases; bases with no gene match: 8. CDR1 SEHNR and CDR2 FQNEAQ come from the germline V gene (reference sequence). CDR3 amino acids: CASSHRNRGDYGYTF. The DNA of the CDR3 is TGTGCCAGCAGCCATCGAAACAGGGGGGACTATGGCTACACCTTC.

The genes are TRBV5-6 and TRBJ2-1; TRBD1 agrees at 9 bases. The CDR3 length is 15 residues. With 4 bases clipped from V and 10 bases from J, the junction kept 12 bases outside the gene matches. The V gene's germline CDR1 is SGHDT and CDR2 YYEEEE. The CDR3 loop reads CASSGRDRAPQEQFF. DNA for the CDR3: TGTGCCAGCAGCGGCCGGGACAGGGCCCCCCAGGAGCAGTTCTTC.

This sequence joins TRBV21-1 and TRBJ1-1. TRBV21-1 is reported as a pseudogene. The CDR3 contains 16 residues. In DNA form, the CDR3 reads TGTGCCAGCAGGAGAGCCCTAGCTACACAATTCACTGAAGCTTTCTTT. As protein: CASRRALATQFTEAFF.

The chain joins TRBV7-6 to TRBJ2-2; D gene ambiguous. Germline CDR1 and CDR2: SGHVS and FNYEAQ. CDR3 length equals 12 residues. With 5 bases removed from V and 7 bases from J, the gap between germline ends came to 8 bases. For the CDR3, the DNA is TGTGCCAGCAGCCGTGGGCACGGGGAGCTGTTTTTT. Residues: CASSRGHGELFF.

The CDR3 DNA reads TGTGCCAGCAGCTTCGGGTCGGTGGATGAGCAGTTCTTC. Translation gives CASSFGSVDEQFF. This rearrangement joins TRBV11-2 to TRBJ2-1; D is unclear. The V gene's germline CDR1 is SGHAT and CDR2 FQNNGV. Deletions cut 3 bases from V and 8 bases from J, with 11 bases between. CDR3 length equals 13 residues.

The chain uses TRBV12-5 and TRBJ1-4; D uncertain. Between the trimmed V and J ends, which lost 3 bases and 8 bases, there was a span of 25 bases. The length of the CDR3 is 18 residues. Germline CDR1 and CDR2: LGHNT and FRNRAP. The CDR3, as DNA: TGTGCTAGTGGTTTTCTAACGGATTTCTTCCCAATGAGGGAAAAACTGTTTTTT. Protein product: CASGFLTDFFPMREKLFF.

The chain combines TRBV28 with TRBJ1-1, with D unclear. The CDR3 covers 12 residues. Trimming cost V 8 bases and J 5 bases, with 12 bases left between them. The V gene's germline CDR1 is MDHEN and CDR2 SYDVKM. The CDR3 bases are TGTGCCAGCCAGTCGTCGAGGACTGAAGCTTTCTTT. Its translation is CASQSSRTEAFF.

This chain joins TRBV5-1 and TRBJ1-1, with D tentatively TRBD1 (5 bases). Germline V CDR1 and CDR2: SGHRS, YFSETQ. V was cut by 0 bases and J by 4 bases, with 16 bases left in between. The CDR3 is 16 residues long. This CDR3 reads CASSLEGGPGGTEAFF. The CDR3 DNA reads as TGCGCCAGCAGCTTGGAGGGAGGGCCGGGGGGCACTGAAGCTTTCTTT.

This chain joins TRBV19 and TRBJ1-4; TRBD1 is a possible D gene (6 bases). Trimming removed 5 bases from V and 0 bases from J, with 19 bases in between. Germline V gene data show CDR1 as LNHDA and CDR2 as SQIVND (reference sequence). The CDR3 totals 18 residues. Written as DNA, the CDR3 is TGTGCCAGTAGTTTCCTACAGGGCCCGCCTGCAACTAATGAAAAACTGTTTTTT. Translating gives CASSFLQGPPATNEKLFF. Drawing the rest from reference TRBV19 and TRBJ1-4, the complete variable domain is DGGITQSPKYLFRKEGQNVTLSCEQNLNHDAMYWYRQDPGQGLRLIYYSQIVNDFQKGDIAEGYSVSREKKESFPLTVTSAQKNPTAFYLCASSFLQGPPATNEKLFFGSGTQLSVL.

The chain has TRBV5-3 and TRBJ1-4; tentatively, D is TRBD1 (5 bases). TRBV5-3 is an open reading frame whose function is uncertain. The germline V and J ends were trimmed by 4 bases and 8 bases, with 21 bases remaining between them. The CDR3 consists of 16 residues. CDR3 bases: TGTGCCAGAAGCCCAACACCCGACAGTGACGAAGAAAAACTGTTTTTT. Its translation is CARSPTPDSDEEKLFF.

The V call is TRBV27, the J call TRBJ2-3; D possibly matches TRBD1 or TRBD2 (5 bases each). Trimming removed 1 base from V and 1 base from J, with 21 bases in between. Germline CDR1 MNHEY, CDR2 SMNVEV (reference sequence). The CDR3 has 19 residues. CDR3 nucleotides: TGTGCCAGCAGTTTATTGGGGGTCCCGGCCAACTTGCGCACAGATACGCAGTATTTT. It is translated as CASSLLGVPANLRTDTQYF.

The chain combines TRBV5-4 with TRBJ2-3; D gene unclear. The CDR3 runs to 14 residues. Germline V gene sequence: CDR1 SGHNT, CDR2 YYREEE (reference sequence). Trimming removed 5 bases from V and 6 bases from J, with 16 bases in between. The DNA for the CDR3 is TGTGCCAGCAGGGGTCCGGACCTAGGGGATACGCAGTATTTT. Amino acids: CASRGPDLGDTQYF.

This clone was found once. The chain combines TRBV2 with TRBJ2-5, with 9 positions matching TRBD1. V was clipped by 8 bases and J by 4 bases; unmatched bases: 11. The germline V gene has CDR1 SNHLY and CDR2 FYNNEI. The CDR3 is 15 amino acids. The CDR3 spells CASRRGQGNRETQYF. CDR3 DNA: TGTGCCAGCCGTAGAGGACAGGGGAATAGAGAGACCCAGTACTTC. The variable domain in full, with the rest retrieved from reference TRBV2 and TRBJ2-5, is EPEVTQTPSHQVTQMGQEVILRCVPISNHLYFYWYRQILGQKVEFLVSFYNNEISEKSEIFDDQFSVERPDGSNFTLKIRSTKLEDSAMYFCASRRGQGNRETQYFGPGTRLLVL.

V usage is TRBV5-1 and J usage is TRBJ2-2; D gene ambiguous. The V end was cut by 2 bases, the J end by 1 base, with 9 bases between. Germline CDR1 is SGHRS and CDR2 is YFSETQ. This CDR3 contains 15 residues. The CDR3 DNA reads TGCGCCAGCAGCTTACCGGCAGAGAACACCGGGGAGCTGTTTTTT. Translated, it gives CASSLPAENTGELFF. Using reference TRBV5-1 and TRBJ2-2 for the parts outside the CDR3, the full variable domain is KAGVTQTPRYLIKTRGQQVTLSCSPISGHRSVSWYQQTPGQGLQFLFEYFSETQRNKGNFPGRFSGRQFSNSRSEMNVSTLELGDSALYLCASSLPAENTGELFFGEGSRLTVL.

The V and J genes are TRBV6-1 and TRBJ2-6; 7 bases fit TRBD1. V shed 4 bases and J 0 bases; nucleotides not matched to a gene: 12. CDR1 and CDR2 (germline): MNHNS, SASEGT. This CDR3 contains 19 residues. The CDR3 sequence is CASSGLTGAPLSGANVLTF. CDR3 nucleotide sequence: TGTGCCAGCAGTGGGCTAACAGGGGCCCCCCTCTCTGGGGCCAACGTCCTGACTTTC.